The clone carrying this T cell receptor (beta chain) has only one observation. Its antigen is currently unknown. The record originates from a study of PD-1 blockade in classical Hodgkin lymphoma. As for the study in general: Nivolumab dosing for patients was 3 mg/kg, administered intravenously every 2 weeks. Broader study findings: Similar baseline diversity was found in complete responders and newly diagnosed patients. Patients starting nivolumab less than 1 year after ASCT had lower diversity and were excluded from later analyses.

This CDR3 is built from 16 residues. V was pared by 1 base and J by 6 bases, with 8 bases of the junction left unmatched. Germline assignment: CDR1 SGHVS and CDR2 FQNEAQ. Sequenced by immunoSEQ multiplex PCR; TCRdb stores in-frame clones only, minus some. This sample carries 50,000 to 75,000 clones, around 89% of them seen once, and the ten largest clones take roughly an eighth. Each and every patient relapsed after autologous stem cell transplantation, and patients got differing brentuximab vedotin exposure. The receptor was derived from a human donor with classical Hodgkin lymphoma. The sequences come from peripheral blood mononuclear cells (PBMCs), collected at baseline. V usage is TRBV7-8 and J usage is TRBJ1-5, with TRBD1 matching 8 bases. CDR3 sequence (DNA): TGTGCCAGCAGCTTAGACAACCACAGGGGGGGTCAGCCCCAGCATTTT. It is translated as CASSLDNHRGGQPQHF.